The 29 T cell receptor beta chains below all came from one sample that was sequenced in a study of blood T cell repertoires in COVID-19. The assay was immunoSEQ multiplex PCR, and TCRdb's table has in-frame clones only and misses some. Of a few hundred thousand clones listed, 89% are singletons. Sequencing used peripheral blood. The receptors were sampled from a man aged 18 to 35 who had recovered from COVID-19.

The chain employs TRBV9 and TRBJ2-7; unclear D gene. Germline V gives CDR1 SGDLS, CDR2 YYNGEE. The length of the CDR3 is 14 residues. Between the trimmed V and J ends, which lost 0 bases and 2 bases, there was a span of 9 bases. In DNA, the CDR3 is TGTGCCAGCAGCGTAGATCCTCTACCCTACGAGCAGTACTTC. Encoded protein: CASSVDPLPYEQYF.

The chain recombines TRBV4-3 with TRBJ1-3, with a possible D match to TRBD1 (6 bases). Deletions cut 4 bases from V and 4 bases from J, with 17 bases between. CDR1 is LGHNA, CDR2 YSLEER, per germline. The CDR3 loop spans 16 amino acids. CDR3 in amino acids: CASSPTWAGAGNTIYF. CDR3 sequence (DNA): TGCGCCAGCAGCCCTACCTGGGCAGGGGCAGGAAACACCATATATTTT.

This rearrangement joins TRBV9 to TRBJ2-2; 8 bases match TRBD2. V was clipped by 4 bases and J by 3 bases; unmatched bases: 2. The CDR3 is 14 residues long. Germline assignment: CDR1 SGDLS and CDR2 YYNGEE. Here the CDR3 reads CASSRAGDTGELFF. CDR3 coding DNA: TGTGCCAGCAGCCGAGCGGGGGACACCGGGGAGCTGTTTTTT.

This chain uses TRBV30 with TRBJ1-4; TRBD1 is a possible D gene (6 bases). The CDR3 has 13 amino acids. V was clipped by 0 bases and J by 8 bases, with 10 bases between them. CDR1 GTSNPN and CDR2 SVGIG come from the germline V gene (reference sequence). This CDR3 reads CAWSVETGEKLFF. The CDR3 DNA is TGTGCCTGGAGTGTTGAGACAGGCGAAAAACTGTTTTTT.

The V call is TRBV6-5, the J call TRBJ1-2; possible D gene TRBD1, 5 bases. The CDR3 loop spans 11 amino acids. In germline, CDR1 is MNHEY, CDR2 SVGAGI. The germline V and J ends were trimmed by 6 bases and 7 bases, with 9 bases remaining between them. The DNA of the CDR3 is TGTGCCAGCAGCCAGGGCTCTGGCTACACCTTC. Residues: CASSQGSGYTF.

CDR3 sequence: CASSPIGWGGEQEKLFF. CDR3 nucleotide sequence: TGTGCCAGCAGCCCCATAGGGTGGGGAGGGGAGCAGGAAAAACTGTTTTTT. The chain recombines TRBV7-8 with TRBJ1-4; weak D call: TRBD1 (5 bases). The germline gives CDR1 SGHVS, CDR2 FQNEAQ. Trimming left V 5 bases short and J 8 bases short, with 24 bases between. The length of the CDR3 is 17 residues.

The rearrangement links TRBV2 to TRBJ1-4; TRBD1 aligns across 7 bases. Per germline, CDR1 SNHLY and CDR2 FYNNEI. This CDR3 spans 14 amino acids. V was clipped by 1 base and J by 7 bases; unmatched bases: 3. CDR3 amino acids: CASSEDRGGEKLFF. The CDR3 nucleotides read TGTGCCAGCAGTGAAGACAGGGGAGGTGAAAAACTGTTTTTT. The full variable domain, rest sourced from reference TRBV2 and TRBJ1-4, is EPEVTQTPSHQVTQMGQEVILRCVPISNHLYFYWYRQILGQKVEFLVSFYNNEISEKSEIFDDQFSVERPDGSNFTLKIRSTKLEDSAMYFCASSEDRGGEKLFFGSGTQLSVL.

This chain uses TRBV18 with TRBJ1-1, with D perhaps matching TRBD1 (5 bases). Trimming left V 6 bases short and J 1 base short, with 9 bases between. This CDR3 comprises 13 residues. Germline CDR1 is KGHSH and CDR2 is LQKENI. CDR3 sequence: CASSRGGNTEAFF. CDR3 coding DNA: TGTGCCAGCTCTCGGGGGGGGAACACTGAAGCTTTCTTT.

The V call is TRBV7-9, the J call TRBJ2-7; D remains ambiguous. The V and J ends lost 1 base and 2 bases respectively, with 9 bases between them. Germline-derived CDR1 and CDR2 are SEHNR and FQNEAQ (reference sequence). The CDR3 is 14 residues long. The CDR3 DNA is TGTGCCAGCAGCTTAGACCCTGGGCCCTACGAGCAGTACTTC. Protein: CASSLDPGPYEQYF.

This clone was observed a single time. The chain carries TRBV5-1 and TRBJ2-6, with 7 bases aligning to TRBD1. Trimming removed 1 base from V and 1 base from J; junction bases left unmatched: 17. The CDR3 runs 21 residues. Looked up from germline, CDR1 is SGHRS and CDR2 is YFSETQ. In DNA form, the CDR3 reads TGCGCCAGCAGCTTGCGGGCGGTGGACAGGTACTATACTTCTGGGGCCAACGTCCTGACTTTC. Its translation is CASSLRAVDRYYTSGANVLTF.

The chain links TRBV2 to TRBJ1-4; D is unclear. With 1 base removed from V and 7 bases from J, the gap between germline ends came to 7 bases. The CDR3 length is 13 residues. Per germline, CDR1 SNHLY and CDR2 FYNNEI. CDR3 DNA sequence: TGTGCCAGCAGTGAAGGTACACCTGAAAAACTGTTTTTT. It is translated as CASSEGTPEKLFF.

The V call is TRBV11-2, the J call TRBJ1-1, with 7 bases matching TRBD1. Trimming cost V 3 bases and J 1 base; bases outside gene matches: 5. CDR1 and CDR2 (germline): SGHAT, FQNNGV. The CDR3 covers 15 residues. CDR3 sequence (DNA): TGTGCCAGCAGCTTCCCGGGACAGAAGAACACTGAAGCTTTCTTT. Its translation is CASSFPGQKNTEAFF. The variable domain in full, completed from reference TRBV11-2 and TRBJ1-1, reads EAGVAQSPRYKIIEKRQSVAFWCNPISGHATLYWYQQILGQGPKLLIQFQNNGVVDDSQLPKDRFSAERLKGVDSTLKIQPAKLEDSAVYLCASSFPGQKNTEAFFGQGTRLTVV.

This clone was detected only once. The chain links TRBV11-2 to TRBJ2-5, with D possibly TRBD1 on 6 matching bases. V was trimmed by 4 bases and J by 0 bases, leaving 18 bases between them. CDR1 and CDR2 from the germline V gene are SGHAT and FQNNGV. CDR3 length equals 17 residues. The DNA of the CDR3 is TGTGCCAGCAGCTCGAACAGCGGACAGCCGAACCAAGAGACCCAGTACTTC. Translation: CASSSNSGQPNQETQYF.

V is TRBV21-1 and J is TRBJ1-1. TRBV21-1 is recorded as a pseudogene. The CDR3 runs to 20 residues. The CDR3 here is CASSKATGARGGKGNTEAFF. CDR3 nucleotides: TGTGCCAGCAGCAAAGCGACCGGGGCCCGGGGGGGTAAAGGAAACACTGAAGCTTTCTTT.

CDR3 protein: CASSQDRGMRGAFF. CDR3 DNA sequence: TGCGCCAGCAGCCAAGACCGCGGCATGCGGGGAGCTTTCTTT. The chain has TRBV4-3 and TRBJ1-1; D remains unclear. The germline CDR1 and CDR2 sequences are LGHNA and YSLEER. The CDR3 is 14 amino acids. V dropped 0 bases and J dropped 10 bases, with 15 bases sitting between them.

The rearrangement links TRBV6-5 to TRBJ1-1; D remains unclear. The germline V gene encodes CDR1 MNHEY and CDR2 SVGAGI. V gave up 0 bases and J gave up 0 bases, with 5 bases separating them. This CDR3 has 14 residues. The DNA for the CDR3 is TGTGCCAGCAGTTACTCGGGCGTGAACACTGAAGCTTTCTTT. It yields the protein CASSYSGVNTEAFF.

V usage is TRBV18 and J usage is TRBJ1-1, with D uncertain. Germline V gene lookup returns CDR1 KGHSH and CDR2 LQKENI. The length of the CDR3 is 15 residues. Deletions cut 7 bases from V and 4 bases from J, with 19 bases between. Here the CDR3 reads CASLPGRGFGTEAFF. Written as DNA, the CDR3 is TGTGCCAGCTTACCGGGTCGGGGATTCGGCACTGAAGCTTTCTTT. Based on the CDR3 plus reference TRBV18 and TRBJ1-1, the full variable domain is NAGVMQNPRHLVRRRGQEARLRCSPMKGHSHVYWYRQLPEEGLKFMVYLQKENIIDESGMPKERFSAEFPKEGPSILRIQQVVRGDSAAYFCASLPGRGFGTEAFFGQGTRLTVV.

The chain links TRBV5-1 to TRBJ1-1; D is uncertain. The CDR3 runs 11 residues. The germline V gene encodes CDR1 SGHRS and CDR2 YFSETQ. V was cut by 0 bases and J by 7 bases, with 4 bases left in between. The CDR3 bases are TGCGCCAGCAGCTTGGGAGTTGAAGCTTTCTTT. It codes for CASSLGVEAFF.

The V and J genes are TRBV10-3 and TRBJ1-1; TRBD1 aligns across 9 bases. The CDR3 is made up of 14 amino acids. Per germline, CDR1 ENHRY and CDR2 SYGVKD. With V trimmed by 4 bases and J by 4 bases, 4 bases remained unmatched. The CDR3 DNA is TGTGCCATCAGTGCGGGACAGGGATTCACTGAAGCTTTCTTT. Amino acid sequence: CAISAGQGFTEAFF.

To note about this clone: This is likely a read error, given that the CDR3 carries no conserved phenylalanine or tryptophan at its end. The chain links TRBV29-1 to TRBJ1-2; weak D call: TRBD1 (5 bases). The CDR3 sequence is 11 residues long. In germline, CDR1 is SQVTM, CDR2 ANQGSEA. V shed 6 bases and J shed 4 bases, with 9 bases lying between them. The CDR3 spells CSVGGSYGYTL. The CDR3 DNA sequence: TGCAGCGTCGGGGGGTCCTATGGCTACACCCTC.

J is TRBJ2-7 and V is TRBV19, with D tentatively TRBD1 (6 bases). Germline CDR1 LNHDA, CDR2 SQIVND (reference sequence). This CDR3 region has 14 residues. The V end lost 1 base, the J end lost 11 bases, and 18 bases lay between the germline ends. This CDR3 reads CASSIAGVETQKYF. CDR3 nucleotides: TGTGCCAGTAGTATAGCAGGGGTAGAGACGCAAAAGTACTTC.

The V and J genes are TRBV5-4 and TRBJ1-1; 9 positions agree with TRBD1. The CDR3 sequence is 17 residues long. Germline CDR1 SGHNT, CDR2 YYREEE (reference sequence). With V trimmed by 3 bases and J by 0 bases, 9 bases remained unmatched. CDR3 protein: CASSWPGTGSMNTEAFF. DNA for the CDR3: TGTGCCAGCAGCTGGCCCGGGACAGGGAGTATGAACACTGAAGCTTTCTTT.

The rearrangement joins TRBV7-6 to TRBJ2-1, with TRBD1 matching over 8 bases. The CDR3 covers 15 residues. Germline V gene lookup returns CDR1 SGHVS and CDR2 FNYEAQ. Trimming cost V 2 bases and J 6 bases; bases outside gene matches: 6. The DNA of the CDR3 is TGTGCCAGCAGCTTAAGACCCACAGGGGGCAATGAGCAGTTCTTC. Its translation is CASSLRPTGGNEQFF.

The chain has TRBV7-9 and TRBJ2-7; the D is unclear. The CDR3 contains 12 residues. Trimming cost V 1 base and J 4 bases, with 5 bases left between them. Germline CDR1 reads SEHNR; CDR2 reads FQNEAQ (reference sequence). The CDR3 sequence: CASSLDPYEQYF. In DNA, the CDR3 is TGTGCCAGCAGCTTAGATCCGTACGAGCAGTACTTC.

This CDR3 reads CASSPSGGAYEQYF. The CDR3 DNA reads as TGTGCCAGCAGCCCTAGCGGGGGGGCCTACGAGCAGTACTTC. The chain combines TRBV7-3 with TRBJ2-7; 12 nucleotides agree with TRBD2. V trimming: 5 bases; J trimming: 2 bases; junction bases outside the gene matches: 1. In germline, CDR1 is SGHTA, CDR2 FQGTGA. The CDR3 is 14 residues long.

This clone was detected only a few times. The genes are TRBV6-4 and TRBJ2-3; 10 positions agree with TRBD2. Germline trimming cut 4 bases from V and 0 bases from J; bases unmatched to any gene: 1. CDR3 size: 15 residues. CDR1 is MRHNA, CDR2 SNTAGT, per germline. CDR3: CASSATSGSTDTQYF. The CDR3 bases are TGTGCCAGCAGTGCGACTAGCGGGAGCACAGATACGCAGTATTTT.

This chain uses TRBV6-4 with TRBJ1-5; possible D gene TRBD1, 5 bases. This CDR3 region has 16 residues. V lost 2 bases and J lost 7, with 18 bases in between. From germline, CDR1 is MRHNA and CDR2 SNTAGT. The CDR3 region has the DNA TGTGCCAGCAGTGACCACAGGCGGTACCCCAACCAGCCCCAGCATTTT. This codes for CASSDHRRYPNQPQHF.

The J gene is TRBJ2-7, the V gene TRBV19; perhaps TRBD2 as D (6 bases). Trimming took 3 bases from V and 5 from J, leaving 14 bases between them. Germline-derived CDR1 and CDR2 are LNHDA and SQIVND (reference sequence). The CDR3 has 14 amino acids. The CDR3 region is CASSMGLRGHEQYF. CDR3 nucleotide sequence: TGTGCCAGTAGTATGGGACTCCGAGGGCACGAGCAGTACTTC.

J is TRBJ2-1 and V is TRBV10-2; 9 positions agree with TRBD2. Per the germline V gene, CDR1 is WSHSY and CDR2 is SAAADI. V lost 6 bases and J lost 5; bases outside the gene matches: 5. There are 14 residues in the CDR3. CDR3: CASSRLAANNEQFF. The CDR3 DNA sequence: TGCGCCAGCAGCCGACTAGCGGCCAACAATGAGCAGTTCTTC.